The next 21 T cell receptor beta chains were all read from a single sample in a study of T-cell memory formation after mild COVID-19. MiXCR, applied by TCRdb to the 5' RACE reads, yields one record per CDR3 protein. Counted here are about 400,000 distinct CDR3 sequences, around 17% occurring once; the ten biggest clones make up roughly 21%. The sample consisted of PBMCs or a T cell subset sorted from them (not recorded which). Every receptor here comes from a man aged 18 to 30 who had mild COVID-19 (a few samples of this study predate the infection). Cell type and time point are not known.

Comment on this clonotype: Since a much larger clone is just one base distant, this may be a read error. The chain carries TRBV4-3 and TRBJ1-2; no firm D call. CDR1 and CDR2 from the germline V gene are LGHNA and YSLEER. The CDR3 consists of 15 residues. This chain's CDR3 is CASSQDYGLAYGYAF. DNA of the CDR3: TGCGCCAGCAGCCAAGATTACGGGTTGGCCTATGGCTACGCCTTC.

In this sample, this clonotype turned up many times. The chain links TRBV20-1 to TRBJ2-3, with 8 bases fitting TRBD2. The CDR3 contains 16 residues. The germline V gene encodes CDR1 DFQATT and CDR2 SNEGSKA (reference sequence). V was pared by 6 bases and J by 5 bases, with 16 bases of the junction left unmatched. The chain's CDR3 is CSASSSGGAGVDTQYF. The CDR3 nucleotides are TGCAGTGCATCCTCCTCCGGGGGGGCCGGGGTAGATACGCAGTATTTT.

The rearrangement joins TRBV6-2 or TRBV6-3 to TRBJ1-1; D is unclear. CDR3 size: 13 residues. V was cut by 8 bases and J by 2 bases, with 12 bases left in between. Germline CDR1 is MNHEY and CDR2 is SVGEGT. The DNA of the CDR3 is TGTGCCAGCCTGCGATGGCCAAACACTGAAGCTTTCTTT. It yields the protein CASLRWPNTEAFF.

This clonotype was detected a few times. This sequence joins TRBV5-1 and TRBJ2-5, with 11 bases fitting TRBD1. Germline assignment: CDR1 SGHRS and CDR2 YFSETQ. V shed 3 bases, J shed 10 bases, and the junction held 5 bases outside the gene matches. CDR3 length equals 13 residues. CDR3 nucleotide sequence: TGCGCCAGCAGCTGGGGACAGGGGGGTAACCAGTACTTC. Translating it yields CASSWGQGGNQYF.

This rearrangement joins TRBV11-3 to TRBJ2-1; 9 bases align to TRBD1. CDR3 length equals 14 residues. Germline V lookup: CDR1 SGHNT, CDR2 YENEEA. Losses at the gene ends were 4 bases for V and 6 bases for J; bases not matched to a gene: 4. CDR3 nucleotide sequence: TGTGCCAGCAGCTCTCACAGGGGGCGCAATGAGCAGTTCTTC. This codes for CASSSHRGRNEQFF.

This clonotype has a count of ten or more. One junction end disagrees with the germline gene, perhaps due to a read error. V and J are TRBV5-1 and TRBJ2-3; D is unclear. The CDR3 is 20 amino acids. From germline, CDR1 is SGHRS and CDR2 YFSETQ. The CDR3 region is CASRLGNSWSRGVPADTQYF. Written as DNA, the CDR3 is TGCGCCAGCAGGTTGGGCAATTCTTGGAGTCGCGGAGTACCAGCAGATACGCAGTATTTT.

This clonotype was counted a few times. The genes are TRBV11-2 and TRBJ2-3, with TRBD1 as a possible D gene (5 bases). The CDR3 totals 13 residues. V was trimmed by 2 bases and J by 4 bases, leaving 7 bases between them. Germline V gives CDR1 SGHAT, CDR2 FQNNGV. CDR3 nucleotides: TGTGCCAGCAGCTTAATCAGGGCAGATACGCAGTATTTT. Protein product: CASSLIRADTQYF.

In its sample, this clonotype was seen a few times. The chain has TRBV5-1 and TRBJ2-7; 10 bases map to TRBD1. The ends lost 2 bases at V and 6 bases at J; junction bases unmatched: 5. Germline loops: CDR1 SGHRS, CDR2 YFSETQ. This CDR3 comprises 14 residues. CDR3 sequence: CASSFGTGDSEQYV. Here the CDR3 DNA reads TGCGCCAGCAGCTTCGGGACAGGGGACTCCGAGCAGTACGTC.

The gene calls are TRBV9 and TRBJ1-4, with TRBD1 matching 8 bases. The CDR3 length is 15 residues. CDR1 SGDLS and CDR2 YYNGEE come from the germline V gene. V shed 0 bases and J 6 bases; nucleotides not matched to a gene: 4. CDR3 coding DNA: TGTGCCAGCAGCGTAGGGGGACAGGCTCATGAAAAACTGTTTTTT. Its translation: CASSVGGQAHEKLFF.

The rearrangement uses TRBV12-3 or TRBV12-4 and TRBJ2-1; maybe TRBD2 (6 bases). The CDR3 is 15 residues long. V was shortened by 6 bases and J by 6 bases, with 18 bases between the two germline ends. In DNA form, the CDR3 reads TGTGCCAGCAGGTTACCGGGACTCGAGGTCAATGAGCAGTTCTTC. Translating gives CASRLPGLEVNEQFF.

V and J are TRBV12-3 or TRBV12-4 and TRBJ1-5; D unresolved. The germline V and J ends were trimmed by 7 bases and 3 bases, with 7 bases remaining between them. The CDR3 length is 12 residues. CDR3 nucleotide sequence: TGTGCCAGCAAGGCAAACAATCAGCCCCAGCATTTT. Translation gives CASKANNQPQHF.

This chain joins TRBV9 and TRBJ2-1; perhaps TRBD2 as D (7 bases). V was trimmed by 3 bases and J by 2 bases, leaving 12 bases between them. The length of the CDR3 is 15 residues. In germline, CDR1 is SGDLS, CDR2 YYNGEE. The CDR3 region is CASSGGGGAYNEQFF. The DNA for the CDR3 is TGTGCCAGCAGCGGGGGCGGGGGCGCCTACAATGAGCAGTTCTTC.

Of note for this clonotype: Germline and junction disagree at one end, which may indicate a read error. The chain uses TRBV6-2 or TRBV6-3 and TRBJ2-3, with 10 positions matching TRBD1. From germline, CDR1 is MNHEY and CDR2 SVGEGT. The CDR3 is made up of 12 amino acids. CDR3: CASSYSDRGRSF. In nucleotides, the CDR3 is TGTGCCAGCAGTTACTCCGACAGGGGGCGAAGTTTT.

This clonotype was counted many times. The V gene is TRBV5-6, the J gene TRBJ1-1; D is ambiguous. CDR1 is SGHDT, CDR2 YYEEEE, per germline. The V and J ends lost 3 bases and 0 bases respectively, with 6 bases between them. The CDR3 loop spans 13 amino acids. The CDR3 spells CASSSGLNTEAFF. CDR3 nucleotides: TGTGCCAGCAGCTCTGGGTTGAACACTGAAGCTTTCTTT.

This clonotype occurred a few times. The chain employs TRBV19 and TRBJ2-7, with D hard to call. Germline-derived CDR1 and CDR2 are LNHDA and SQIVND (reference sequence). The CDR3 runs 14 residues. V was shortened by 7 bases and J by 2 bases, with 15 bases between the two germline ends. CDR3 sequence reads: CASTPRTETYEQYV. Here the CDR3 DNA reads TGTGCCAGTACCCCTCGGACCGAAACCTACGAGCAGTACGTC.

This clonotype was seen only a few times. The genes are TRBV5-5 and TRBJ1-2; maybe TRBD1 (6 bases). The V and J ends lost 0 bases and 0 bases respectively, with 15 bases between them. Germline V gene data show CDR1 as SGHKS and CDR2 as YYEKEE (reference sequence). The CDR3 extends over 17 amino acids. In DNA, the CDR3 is TGTGCCAGCAGCTTGGCGCGGGGGGGCACAACTAACTATGGCTACACCTTC. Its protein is CASSLARGGTTNYGYTF.

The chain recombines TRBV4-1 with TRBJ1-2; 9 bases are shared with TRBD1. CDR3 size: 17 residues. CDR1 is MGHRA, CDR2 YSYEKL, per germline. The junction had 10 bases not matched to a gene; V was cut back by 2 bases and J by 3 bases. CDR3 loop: CASSQQGTGKLYYGYTF. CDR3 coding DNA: TGCGCCAGCAGCCAACAAGGGACAGGGAAGCTATACTATGGCTACACCTTC.

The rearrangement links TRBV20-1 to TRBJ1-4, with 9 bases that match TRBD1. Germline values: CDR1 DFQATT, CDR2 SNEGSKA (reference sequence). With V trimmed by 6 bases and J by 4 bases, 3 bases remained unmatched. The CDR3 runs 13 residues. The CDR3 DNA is TGCAGTGCCAGGGACAGGGTTAATGAAAAACTGTTTTTT. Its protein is CSARDRVNEKLFF.

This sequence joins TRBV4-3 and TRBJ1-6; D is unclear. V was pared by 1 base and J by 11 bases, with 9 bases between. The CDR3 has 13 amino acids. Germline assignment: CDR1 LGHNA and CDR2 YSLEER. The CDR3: CASSQVRGTPLHF. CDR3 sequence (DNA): TGCGCCAGCAGCCAAGTGAGAGGGACACCCCTCCACTTT.

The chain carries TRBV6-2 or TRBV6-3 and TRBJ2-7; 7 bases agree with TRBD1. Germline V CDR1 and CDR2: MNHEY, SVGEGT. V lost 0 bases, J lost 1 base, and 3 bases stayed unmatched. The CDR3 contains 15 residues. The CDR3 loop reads CASSYSTGNSYEQYF. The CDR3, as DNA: TGTGCCAGCAGTTACTCGACAGGGAATTCCTACGAGCAGTACTTC.

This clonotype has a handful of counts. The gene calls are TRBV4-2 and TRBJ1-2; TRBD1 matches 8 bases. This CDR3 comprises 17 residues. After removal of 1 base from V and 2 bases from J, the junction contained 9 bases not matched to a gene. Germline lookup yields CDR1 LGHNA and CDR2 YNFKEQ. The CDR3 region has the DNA TGTGCCAGCAGCCAAGCGCACACCCGGACAGGGAACTATGGCTACACCTTC. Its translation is CASSQAHTRTGNYGYTF.